This T cell receptor (beta chain) comes out of a study of blood T cells in healthy people across ages. The V gene's germline CDR1 is SQVTM and CDR2 ANQGSEA. The CDR3 consists of 10 residues. PBMCs, at least 6 million per sample, were isolated. Primers used in a second PCR of about 6 to 11 cycles were a sample-barcoded 5' primer and a J-beta primer mix. TCRdb re-derived calls from the 5' RACE reads in MiXCR, one entry per CDR3 protein. The sample has nearly 1 million distinct CDR3 sequences; roughly 50% are singletons. This receptor was obtained from a woman in her sixties or seventies in good health. The chain employs TRBV29-1 and TRBJ2-7; no firm D call. The J call may be incorrect, as the DNA end agrees better with TRBJ2-5. The sample taken for sequencing was blood. CDR3 coding DNA: TGCAGCGTTTCGGTGGAGACCCAGTACTTC. It translates to CSVSVETQYF.